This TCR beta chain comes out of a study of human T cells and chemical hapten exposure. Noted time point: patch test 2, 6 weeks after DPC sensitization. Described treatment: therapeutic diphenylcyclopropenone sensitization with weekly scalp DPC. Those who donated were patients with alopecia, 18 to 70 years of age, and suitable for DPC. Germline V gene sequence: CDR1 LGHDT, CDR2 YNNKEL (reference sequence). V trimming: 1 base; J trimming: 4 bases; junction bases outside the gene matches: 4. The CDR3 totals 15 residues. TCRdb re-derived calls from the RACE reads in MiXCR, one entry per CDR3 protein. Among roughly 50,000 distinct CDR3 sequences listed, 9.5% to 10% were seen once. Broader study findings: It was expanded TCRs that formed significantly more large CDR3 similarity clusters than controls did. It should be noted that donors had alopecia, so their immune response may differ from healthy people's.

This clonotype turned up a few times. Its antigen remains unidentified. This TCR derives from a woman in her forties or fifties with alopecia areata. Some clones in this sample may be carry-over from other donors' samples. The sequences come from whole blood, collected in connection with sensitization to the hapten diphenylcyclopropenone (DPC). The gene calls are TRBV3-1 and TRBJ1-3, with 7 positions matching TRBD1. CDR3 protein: CASSQVQGQGNTIYF. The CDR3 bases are TGTGCCAGCAGCCAAGTACAGGGGCAAGGAAACACCATATATTTT.